The 19 T cell receptor beta chains below all came from one sample that was sequenced in a study of T cells in Graves' hyperthyroidism and ophthalmopathy. RNA transcripts were the template for amplifying TCR beta CDR3 regions. The primer set for the first-round RT-PCR of the TCR CDR3 was HTBI. Each CDR3 protein is one row after TCRdb ran MiXCR on the multiplex PCR reads. The sample consists of about 360,000 distinct CDR3 sequences, around 14% of them appearing once. The sequencing input was blood. These receptors all stem from a woman younger than 30 with Graves' hyperthyroidism.

The chain uses TRBV7-9 and TRBJ2-1; weak D call: TRBD2 (6 bases). V lost 6 bases to trimming and J lost 5 bases, with 11 bases between them. Germline CDR1 reads SEHNR; CDR2 reads FQNEAQ (reference sequence). The CDR3 contains 13 residues. CDR3 residues: CASRNSGNNEQFF. Here the CDR3 DNA reads TGTGCCAGCAGAAATAGCGGAAACAATGAGCAGTTCTTC.

The sample holds many counts of this clonotype. The rearrangement uses TRBV10-3 and TRBJ2-7; 9 nucleotides match TRBD1. Germline V CDR1 and CDR2: ENHRY, SYGVKD. This CDR3 spans 16 amino acids. V gave up 2 bases and J gave up 0 bases; unmatched junction bases: 5. The CDR3 reads CAISEGGTGSSYEQYF. CDR3 DNA sequence: TGTGCCATCAGTGAGGGAGGGACAGGGAGCTCCTACGAGCAGTACTTC.

This clonotype appeared many times. V usage is TRBV28 and J usage is TRBJ2-3; 9 bases map to TRBD2. The germline gives CDR1 MDHEN, CDR2 SYDVKM. Unmatched junction bases numbered 8, after V lost 4 bases and J lost 3 bases. This CDR3 region has 16 residues. The CDR3 spells CASSSPAGGGTDTQYF. CDR3 in DNA: TGTGCCAGCAGTTCTCCTGCGGGGGGGGGTACAGATACGCAGTATTTT.

This clonotype was observed many times. The genes are TRBV20-1 and TRBJ1-1, with no clear D. Germline V lookup: CDR1 DFQATT, CDR2 SNEGSKA (reference sequence). Trimming stripped 3 bases from V and 3 bases from J, with 11 bases between. The CDR3 spans 13 residues. The DNA for the CDR3 is TGCAGTGCTAGTCTATTGGTCGACACTGAAGCTTTCTTT. Translated, it gives CSASLLVDTEAFF.

The chain joins TRBV20-1 to TRBJ2-1; weak D call: TRBD2 (5 bases). V lost 3 bases, J lost 0 bases, and 12 bases lay in between. Germline CDR1 is DFQATT and CDR2 is SNEGSKA (reference sequence). The CDR3 is 15 residues long. The CDR3: CSASGNPFSYNEQFF. CDR3 nucleotide sequence: TGCAGTGCTAGCGGGAACCCCTTCTCCTACAATGAGCAGTTCTTC.

This clonotype was detected many times. The chain recombines TRBV7-2 with TRBJ2-4, with D uncertain. Germline CDR1 SGHTA, CDR2 FQGNSA. Trimming removed 5 bases from V and 0 bases from J, with 11 bases in between. There are 15 residues in the CDR3. The CDR3 bases are TGTGCCAGCAGCCGCAATTCGCTAGCCAAAAACATTCAGTACTTC. Protein product: CASSRNSLAKNIQYF.

Concerning this clonotype: This may stem from a read error, because a much larger clone lies one nucleotide away. The chain carries TRBV7-9 and TRBJ1-5; D call uncertain. This CDR3 has 17 amino acids. The V and J ends lost 4 bases and 0 bases respectively, with 16 bases between them. Germline lookup yields CDR1 SEHNR and CDR2 FQNEAQ (reference sequence). The CDR3 is CASSSRFSLYSNQPQHF. The CDR3 DNA sequence: TGTGCCAGCAGCTCTCGGTTCTCCCTTTATAGCAATCAGCCCCAGCATTTT.

This clonotype has only a few counts. The rearrangement links TRBV15 to TRBJ2-6; no clear D gene. V shed 2 bases and J shed 0 bases, with 5 bases lying between them. CDR3 length equals 15 residues. CDR1 and CDR2 (germline): LNHNV, YYDKDF (reference sequence). CDR3 residues: CATSRTDSGANVLTF. The CDR3 nucleotides read TGTGCCACCAGCAGAACAGACTCTGGGGCCAACGTCCTGACTTTC.

The sample holds many counts of this clonotype. This sequence joins TRBV28 and TRBJ2-6; D might be TRBD1 or TRBD2, each matching 5 bases. The CDR3 runs 16 residues. The germline V gene has CDR1 MDHEN and CDR2 SYDVKM. Trimming took off 8 bases at V and 0 bases at J, with 14 bases between the two ends. The CDR3 DNA reads as TGTGCCAGCGGGGGAATAGGCCTCTCTGGGGCCAACGTCCTGACTTTC. This translates into CASGGIGLSGANVLTF.

The chain combines TRBV6-1 with TRBJ2-7; D possibly matches TRBD1 or TRBD2 (5 bases each). This CDR3 region has 15 residues. Trimming removed 10 bases at V and 3 bases at J, with 22 bases between. CDR1 is MNHNS, CDR2 SASEGT, per germline. CDR3 loop: CATLWDGTANYEQYF. The CDR3 DNA sequence: TGTGCCACCCTATGGGACGGGACGGCCAACTACGAGCAGTACTTC.

This clonotype was recorded many times. This chain connects TRBV18 to TRBJ1-5; D not resolved. The CDR3 has 15 residues. Germline V gives CDR1 KGHSH, CDR2 LQKENI. Trimming left V 2 bases short and J 4 bases short, with 12 bases between. CDR3 nucleotides: TGTGCCAGCTCACCAGTACAGACGGCTAATCAGCCCCAGCATTTT. Residues: CASSPVQTANQPQHF.

This clonotype was detected many times. This chain links TRBV7-2 with TRBJ2-7; 10 nucleotides match TRBD2. Germline loops: CDR1 SGHTA, CDR2 FQGNSA. The CDR3 covers 15 residues. V lost 5 bases to trimming and J lost 5 bases; unmatched junction nucleotides: 9. CDR3 loop: CASSPPSGSFHEQYF. The CDR3 DNA reads TGTGCCAGCAGCCCACCTAGCGGGAGTTTCCACGAGCAGTACTTC. The full variable domain, in which reference TRBV7-2 and TRBJ2-7 provide the parts outside the CDR3, is GAGVSQSPSNKVTEKGKDVELRCDPISGHTALYWYRQSLGQGLEFLIYFQGNSAPDKSGLPSDRFSAERTGGSVSTLTIQRTQQEDSAVYLCASSPPSGSFHEQYFGPGTRLTVT.

The sample holds many counts of this clonotype. The chain employs TRBV20-1 and TRBJ2-2, with D possibly being TRBD1 or TRBD2 (5 bases each). CDR1 DFQATT and CDR2 SNEGSKA come from the germline V gene (reference sequence). The CDR3 runs to 14 residues. The V and J ends lost 6 bases and 2 bases respectively, with 13 bases between them. CDR3 sequence reads: CSAGANLNTGELFF. The CDR3 bases are TGCAGTGCCGGGGCTAACCTTAACACCGGGGAGCTGTTTTTT.

This clonotype showed up many times. The chain recombines TRBV28 with TRBJ1-6; perhaps TRBD1 as D (5 bases). There are 12 residues in the CDR3. V lost 3 bases to trimming and J lost 14 bases, with 11 bases between them. From germline, CDR1 is MDHEN and CDR2 SYDVKM. The CDR3 protein is CASSLPGTSLHF. Written as DNA, the CDR3 is TGTGCCAGCAGTTTGCCGGGGACGTCCCTCCACTTT.

This clonotype was found many times. The J gene is TRBJ1-2, the V gene TRBV28; 7 nucleotides match TRBD1. CDR3 length: 13 amino acids. V lost 4 bases to trimming and J lost 10 bases; unmatched junction nucleotides: 9. Germline V gene data show CDR1 as MDHEN and CDR2 as SYDVKM. For the CDR3, the DNA is TGTGCCAGCAGTTGGAGAGACAGGGAATCCTACACCTTC. Translating it yields CASSWRDRESYTF.

This clonotype came up a few times. This sequence joins TRBV6-2 or TRBV6-3 and TRBJ2-6; D remains ambiguous. The CDR3 runs 15 residues. Germline CDR1 reads MNHEY; CDR2 reads SVGEGT. Between the trimmed V and J ends, which lost 10 bases and 0 bases, there was a span of 13 bases. This CDR3 is CATSPLISGANVLTF. The CDR3 nucleotides are TGTGCCACTTCCCCCCTCATCTCTGGGGCCAACGTCCTGACTTTC.

This clonotype was detected many times. The chain combines TRBV3-1 with TRBJ1-5; maybe TRBD1 (5 bases). The V end lost 6 bases, the J end lost 0 bases, and 12 bases lay between the germline ends. This CDR3 has 15 residues. Germline CDR1 reads LGHDT; CDR2 reads YNNKEL (reference sequence). The CDR3 loop reads CASSPGLNSNQPQHF. The CDR3 DNA is TGTGCCAGCAGTCCGGGACTGAATAGCAATCAGCCCCAGCATTTT.

Ten or more counts support this clonotype. V gene TRBV19 combines with J gene TRBJ1-1; D is possibly TRBD1 (6 bases). The CDR3 totals 17 residues. V dropped 10 bases and J dropped 0 bases, with 24 bases sitting between them. Per the germline V gene, CDR1 is LNHDA and CDR2 is SQIVND (reference sequence). CDR3 nucleotides: TGTGCCACCAAGGGGGGACAAGCGTTGTTAATGAACACTGAAGCTTTCTTT. Its protein product is CATKGGQALLMNTEAFF.

This clonotype was observed a handful of times. Since a much larger clone is just one base distant, this may be a read error. The chain couples TRBV2 to TRBJ1-6; D is uncertain. With 10 bases removed from V and 9 bases from J, the gap between germline ends came to 19 bases. The CDR3 has 14 amino acids. Looked up from germline, CDR1 is SNHLY and CDR2 is FYNNEI. The CDR3 loop reads CATMSPYMGSPLHF. The CDR3 DNA follows: TGTGCCACGATGAGCCCCTACATGGGTTCACCCCTCCACTTT.